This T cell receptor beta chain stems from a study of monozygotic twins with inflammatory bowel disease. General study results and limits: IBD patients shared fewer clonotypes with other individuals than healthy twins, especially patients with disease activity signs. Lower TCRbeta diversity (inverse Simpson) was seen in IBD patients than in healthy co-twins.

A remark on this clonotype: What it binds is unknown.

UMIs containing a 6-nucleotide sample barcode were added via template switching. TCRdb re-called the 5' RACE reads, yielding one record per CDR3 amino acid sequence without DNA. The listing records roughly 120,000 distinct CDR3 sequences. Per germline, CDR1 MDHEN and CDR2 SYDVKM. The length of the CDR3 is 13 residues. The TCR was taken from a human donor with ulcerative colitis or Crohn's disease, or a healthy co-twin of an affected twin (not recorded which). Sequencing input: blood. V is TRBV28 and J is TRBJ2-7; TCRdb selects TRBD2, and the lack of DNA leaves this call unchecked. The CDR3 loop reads CASRRDFNYEQYF.